The following is a T cell receptor beta chain sequence with its context. The germline V gene encodes CDR1 MNHNS and CDR2 SASEGT. The CDR3 consists of 19 residues. V gave up 2 bases and J gave up 0 bases, with 17 bases separating them. The data derive from a study of blood T cell repertoires in COVID-19. Overall study: From the United States, Italy and Spain came samples of acute and convalescent COVID-19.

Sequencing was performed with immunoSEQ multiplex PCR; in TCRdb, only in-frame clones are kept and a portion is missing. The sample records approximately 210,000 clones, 90% to 95% being singletons. Sample: peripheral blood. The V and J genes are TRBV6-1 and TRBJ1-6, with D unclear. This clonotype was sampled from a man aged 30-40 years with acute or convalescent COVID-19. CDR3 protein: CASSEQIGRLSSYNSPLHF. The CDR3 nucleotides read TGTGCCAGCAGTGAACAAATTGGCAGACTAAGCTCCTATAATTCACCCCTCCACTTT.